This TCR beta chain was captured by sequencing in a study of Ad26.COV2.S vaccination and SARS-CoV-2 variants (dated by TCRdb to 2020 to 2022). Context from the whole study: Vaccine-arm donors were drawn from COV1001, a multicentre, randomized, double-blind, placebo-controlled phase I-IIa trial of Ad26.COV2.S in healthy adults. The TCR-sequenced set comprised approximately 30 samples: some 20 Ad26.COV2.S vaccine recipients, 5 placebo recipients and 8 SARS-CoV-2 convalescent individuals. Trial participants were randomized into five groups of five, in which low-dose or high-dose Ad26.COV2.S was given once or twice, or placebo was given on both occasions. The specificity and breadth of SARS-CoV-2-reactive T cell receptors after Ad26.COV2.S vaccination were assessed by TCRbeta repertoire sequencing. Throughout the experiments and outcome assessment, investigators stayed blinded to trial group allocation. Ad26.COV2.S was administered intramuscularly at a dose of 5x10^10 or 1x10^11 viral particles, either as one shot or as two shots given 56 days apart.

The CDR3 goes from the cysteine to the phenylalanine over 19 residues. The retained sequence is limited to the CDR3, 57 bases, with the frame set at the first base. The germline V gene provides CDR1 SGDLS and CDR2 YYNGEE. V is pruned by 3 bases and J by 4 bases, leaving 11 bases of the junction without a gene match. A note on this clone: The specificity of this receptor is unknown. Base qualities are not recorded, but no much larger clone differs from it by a single base.

The intended sense of this specimen's treatment or condition label: roughly 20 received Ad26.COV2.S at low or high dose, single or two shots; about 5 received placebo; per-sample allocation not given. For vaccine and placebo recipients, the sequenced repertoires came from samples collected on day 63 after the first injection. Between 29 July and 7 August 2020, Cohort 1b enrolled 20 to 30 adults aged 18-55 years at one site in Boston, USA. Ad26.COV2.S consisted of a replication-incompetent adenovirus type 26 vector by which a prefusion-stabilized SARS-CoV-2 spike protein from the original Wuhan strain was expressed. Here is what the overall study found, with its caveats: Higher spike-specific TCR breadth was observed in Ad26.COV2.S recipients than in placebo recipients (P = 0.0014). Non-spike TCR breadth was comparable between vaccine and placebo recipients, consistent with the vaccine containing only spike. According to the authors, total T cell responses may have been underestimated by the TCR breadth and depth analyses. After vaccination, spike-specific CD8+ and CD4+ T cell responses were reported to show substantial breadth. Comparing responses between vaccine doses or regimens was not something the study was powered to do.

The immunoSEQ Assay was used to sequence TCRbeta CDR3 regions. After extraction, genomic DNA underwent amplification by bias-controlled multiplex PCR, followed by high-throughput sequencing. As for the original processing: To quantify the absolute abundance of every unique TCRbeta CDR3 region, sequences were collapsed and filtered. T cell fraction was estimated by normalization of TCRbeta template counts to usable DNA, with usable DNA being measured through amplification of reference genes present in all nucleated cells. Repertoire TCRs were annotated as SARS-CoV-2-specific when V gene, CDR3 amino acid sequence and J gene were exactly matched to a known reactive TCR set. The reference SARS-CoV-2 TCR set was derived from MIRA and filtered for enrichment in COVID-19-positive ImmuneCODE repertoires, a step that removed public or cross-reactive TCRs. Using the MIRA antigens, annotated TCRs were further analysed by specific ORF or by position within an ORF. Depth was the summed frequency of annotated unique rearrangements, while breadth was defined as annotated unique rearrangements over total unique productive rearrangements. TCR breadth was compared between groups using two-sided Wilcoxon rank-sum tests. Imported from immuneACCESS, the table was reduced by TCRdb to in-frame sequences with V and J called. These copies leave out some clones; in studies compared against another copy, an unresolved V gene accounts for under half, and the cause of the remainder is not known. For V, J and clone size, that table is used; D and trimming come from the DNA. Present in this sample are some 520,000 clones, around 90% of which were seen just once. The top ten clones comprise around 13% of the sample.

The sequence is built from TRBV9 and TRBJ2-6; 12 junctional bases match TRBD1. Specimen: peripheral blood, collected in a trial of Ad26.COV2.S vaccine versus placebo. This receptor was obtained from a person aged 18-60 years who received the Ad26.COV2.S COVID-19 vaccine or a placebo. The CDR3 amino acid sequence is: CASSARRDRGRDGANVLTF. DNA sequence: TGTGCCAGCAGCGCCCGGAGGGACAGGGGGCGGGACGGGGCCAACGTCCTGACTTTC.